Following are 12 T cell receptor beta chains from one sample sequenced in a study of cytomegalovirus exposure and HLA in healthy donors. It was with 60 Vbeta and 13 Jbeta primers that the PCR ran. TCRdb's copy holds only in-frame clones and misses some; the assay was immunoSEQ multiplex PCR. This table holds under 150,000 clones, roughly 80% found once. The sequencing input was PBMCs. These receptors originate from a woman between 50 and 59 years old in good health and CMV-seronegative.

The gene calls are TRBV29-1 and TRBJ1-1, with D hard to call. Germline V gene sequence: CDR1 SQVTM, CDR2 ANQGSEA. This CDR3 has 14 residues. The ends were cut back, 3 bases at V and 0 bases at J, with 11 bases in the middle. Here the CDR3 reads CSVDVVPMNTEAFF. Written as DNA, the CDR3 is TGCAGCGTTGATGTGGTGCCTATGAACACTGAAGCTTTCTTT.

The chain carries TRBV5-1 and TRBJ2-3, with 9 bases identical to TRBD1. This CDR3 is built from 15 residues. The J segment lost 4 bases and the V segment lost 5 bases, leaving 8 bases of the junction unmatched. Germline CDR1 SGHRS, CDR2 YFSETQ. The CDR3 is CASRTGQGGPDTQYF. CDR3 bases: TGCGCCAGCAGAACGGGACAGGGAGGTCCAGATACGCAGTATTTT.

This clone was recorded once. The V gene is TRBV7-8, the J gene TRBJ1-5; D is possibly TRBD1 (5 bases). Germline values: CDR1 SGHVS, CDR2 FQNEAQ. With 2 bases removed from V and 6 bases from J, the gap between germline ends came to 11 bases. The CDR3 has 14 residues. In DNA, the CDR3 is TGTGCCAGCAGCTTACAAGGGCAGGGTCAGCCCCAGCATTTT. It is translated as CASSLQGQGQPQHF.

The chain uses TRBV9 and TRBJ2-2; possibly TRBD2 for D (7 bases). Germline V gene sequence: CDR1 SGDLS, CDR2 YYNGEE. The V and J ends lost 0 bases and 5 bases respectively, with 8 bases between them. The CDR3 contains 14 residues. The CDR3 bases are TGTGCCAGCAGCGTAGAGGGGGGGACCGGGGAGCTGTTTTTT. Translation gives CASSVEGGTGELFF.

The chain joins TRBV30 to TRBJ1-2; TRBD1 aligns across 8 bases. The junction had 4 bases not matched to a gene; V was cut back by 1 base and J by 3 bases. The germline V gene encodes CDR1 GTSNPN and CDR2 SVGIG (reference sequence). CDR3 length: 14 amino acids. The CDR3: CAWSADRGYYGYTF. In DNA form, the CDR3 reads TGTGCCTGGAGTGCCGACAGGGGTTACTATGGCTACACCTTC.

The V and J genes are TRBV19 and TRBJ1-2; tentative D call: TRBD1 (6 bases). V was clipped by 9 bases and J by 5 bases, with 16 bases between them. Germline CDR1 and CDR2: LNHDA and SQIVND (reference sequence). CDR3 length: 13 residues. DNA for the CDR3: TGTGCCAGCCAGAGGACAGATTTTTATGGCTACACCTTC. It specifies CASQRTDFYGYTF.

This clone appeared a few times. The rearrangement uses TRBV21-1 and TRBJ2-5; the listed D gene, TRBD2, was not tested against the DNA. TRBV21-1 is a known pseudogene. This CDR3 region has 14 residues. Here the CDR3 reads CARRTSGVRETQYF. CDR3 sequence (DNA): TGTGCCAGGCGGACTAGCGGGGTTAGGGAGACCCAGTACTTC.

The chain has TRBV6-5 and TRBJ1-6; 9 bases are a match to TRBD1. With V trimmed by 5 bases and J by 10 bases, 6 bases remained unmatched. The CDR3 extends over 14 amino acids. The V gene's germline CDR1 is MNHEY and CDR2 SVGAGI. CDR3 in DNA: TGTGCCAGCAGTCGGACAGGGGCTTTGTCACCCCTCCACTTT. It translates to CASSRTGALSPLHF.

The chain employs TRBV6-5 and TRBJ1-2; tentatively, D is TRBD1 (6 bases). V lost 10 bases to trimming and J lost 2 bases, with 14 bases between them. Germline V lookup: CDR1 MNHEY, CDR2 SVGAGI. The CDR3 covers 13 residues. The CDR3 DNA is TGTGCCACCCGAAACCAGGGGAACTATGGCTACACCTTC. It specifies CATRNQGNYGYTF.

The CDR3 reads CAWSVSRSDRSNQPQHF. The CDR3 bases are TGTGCCTGGAGTGTATCCCGCAGCGACAGATCCAATCAGCCCCAGCATTTT. The chain has TRBV30 and TRBJ1-5, with D possibly being TRBD1 (5 bases). Germline assignment: CDR1 GTSNPN and CDR2 SVGIG (reference sequence). Trimming took 0 bases from V and 3 from J, leaving 18 bases between them. This CDR3 is built from 17 residues.

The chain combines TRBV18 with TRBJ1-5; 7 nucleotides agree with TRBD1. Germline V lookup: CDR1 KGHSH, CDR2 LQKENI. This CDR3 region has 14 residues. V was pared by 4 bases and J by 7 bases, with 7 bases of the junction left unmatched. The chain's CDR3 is CASSLRQGAQPQHF. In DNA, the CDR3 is TGTGCCAGCTCACTACGACAGGGCGCCCAGCCCCAGCATTTT.

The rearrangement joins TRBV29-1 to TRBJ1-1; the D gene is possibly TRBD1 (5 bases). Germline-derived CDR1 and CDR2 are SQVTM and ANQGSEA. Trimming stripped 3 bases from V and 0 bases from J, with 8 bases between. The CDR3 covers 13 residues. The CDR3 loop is CSVETEMNTEAFF. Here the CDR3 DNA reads TGCAGCGTTGAGACAGAAATGAACACTGAAGCTTTCTTT.